These T cell receptor beta chains were read from a single sample in a study of shared clonotypes between healthy human individuals. Assay: immunoSEQ multiplex PCR; the TCRdb copy retains only in-frame clones and omits some. The sample consists of some 2,000,000 clones, under 97% of them appearing once. The specimen was naive CD4+ T cells sorted from blood. These receptors all stem from a man aged 18 to 29 in good health. CDR3s leave out the opening cysteine and the closing phenylalanine or tryptophan.

TRBV11-3	ASSLAGDYNEQF
TRBV5-5	ASSFGTANQPQH
TRBV7-9	ASSPAGIPYEQY
TRBV5-1	ASSLAGDRGSPLH
TRBV5-5	ASSPGRIYGYT
TRBV30	AWSFGGDQPQH
TRBV30	AWNPGQEHYEQY
TRBV18	ASRTSGSSYEQY
TRBV9	ASSPQTSGYNEQF
TRBV27	ASSSRQSQPQH
TRBV6-5	ASRAGGDGYT
TRBV29-1	SVEGDGYT
TRBV18	ASSWTTLEDYGYT
TRBV5-1	ASSRAQGVNTEAF
TRBV7-9	ASSLPDRDTGELF
TRBV14	ASSQVGASYGYT